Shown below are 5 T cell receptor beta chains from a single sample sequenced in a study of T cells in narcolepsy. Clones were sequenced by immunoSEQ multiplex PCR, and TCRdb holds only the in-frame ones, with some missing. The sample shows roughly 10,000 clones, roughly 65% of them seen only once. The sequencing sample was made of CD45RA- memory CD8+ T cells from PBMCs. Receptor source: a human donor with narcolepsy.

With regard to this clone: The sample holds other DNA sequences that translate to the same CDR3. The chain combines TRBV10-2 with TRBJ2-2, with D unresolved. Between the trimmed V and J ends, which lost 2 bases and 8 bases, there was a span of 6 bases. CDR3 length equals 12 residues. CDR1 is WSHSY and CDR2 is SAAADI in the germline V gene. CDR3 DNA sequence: TGCGCCAGCAGTGAGAGTTTTGGGGAGCTGTTTTTT. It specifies CASSESFGELFF.

CDR3 nucleotide sequence: TGTGCCAGCAGCGCCGCCTGGGGCGAGCAGTACTTC. Amino acids: CASSAAWGEQYF. The V gene is TRBV7-8, the J gene TRBJ2-7; D ambiguous. Trimming stripped 5 bases from V and 6 bases from J, with 11 bases between. The CDR3 totals 12 residues. Germline CDR1 SGHVS, CDR2 FQNEAQ.

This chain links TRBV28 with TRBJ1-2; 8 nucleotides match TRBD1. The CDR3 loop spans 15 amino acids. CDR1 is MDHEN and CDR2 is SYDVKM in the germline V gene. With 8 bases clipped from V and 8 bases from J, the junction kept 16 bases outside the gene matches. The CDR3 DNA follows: TGTGCCAGCGAACCCGGACAGGGCGGCGGGGACGGCTACACCTTC. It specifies CASEPGQGGGDGYTF.

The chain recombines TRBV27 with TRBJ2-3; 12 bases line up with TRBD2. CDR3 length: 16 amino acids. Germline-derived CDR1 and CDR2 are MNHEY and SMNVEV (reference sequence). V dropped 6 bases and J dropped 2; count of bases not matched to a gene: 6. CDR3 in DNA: TGTGCCAGCAGCCACGGACTAGCGGGAACCACAGATACGCAGTATTTT. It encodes CASSHGLAGTTDTQYF.

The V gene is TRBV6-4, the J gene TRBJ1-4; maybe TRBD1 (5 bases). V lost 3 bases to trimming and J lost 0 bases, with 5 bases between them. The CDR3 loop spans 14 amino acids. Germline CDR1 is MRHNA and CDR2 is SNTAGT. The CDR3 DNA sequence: TGTGCCAGCAGTGAGGGGGCAACTAATGAAAAACTGTTTTTT. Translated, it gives CASSEGATNEKLFF.